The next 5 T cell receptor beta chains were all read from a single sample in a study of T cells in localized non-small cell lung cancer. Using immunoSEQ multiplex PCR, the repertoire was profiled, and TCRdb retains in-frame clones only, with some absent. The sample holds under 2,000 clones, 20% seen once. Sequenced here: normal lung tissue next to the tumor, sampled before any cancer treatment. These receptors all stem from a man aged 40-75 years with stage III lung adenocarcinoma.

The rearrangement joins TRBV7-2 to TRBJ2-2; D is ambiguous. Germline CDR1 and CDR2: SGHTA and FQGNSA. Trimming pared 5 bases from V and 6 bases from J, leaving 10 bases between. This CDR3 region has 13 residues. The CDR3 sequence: CASSPDGSGELFF. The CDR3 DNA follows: TGTGCCAGCAGCCCGGACGGATCCGGGGAGCTGTTTTTT.

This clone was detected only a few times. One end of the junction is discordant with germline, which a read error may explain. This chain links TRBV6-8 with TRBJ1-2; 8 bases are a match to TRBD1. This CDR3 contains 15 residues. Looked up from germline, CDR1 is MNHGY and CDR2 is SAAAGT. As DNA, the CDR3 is TGTGCCAGCAGTGACGGCCAGGGGGCTAAATATGGCTACACCTTC. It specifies CASSDGQGAKYGYTF.

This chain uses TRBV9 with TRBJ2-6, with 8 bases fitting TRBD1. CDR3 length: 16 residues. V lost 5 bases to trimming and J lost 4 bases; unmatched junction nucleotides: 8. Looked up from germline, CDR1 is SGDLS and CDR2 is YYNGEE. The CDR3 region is CASSLRTGSGANVLTF. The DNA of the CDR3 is TGTGCCAGCAGTCTCCGGACAGGGTCCGGGGCCAACGTCCTGACTTTC.

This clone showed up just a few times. The CDR3, as DNA: TGTGCCTGGAAAGTCTCTGGGGCCAACGTCCTGACTTTC. Protein product: CAWKVSGANVLTF. The chain employs TRBV30 and TRBJ2-6; D is unresolved. This CDR3 has 13 residues. Germline assignment: CDR1 GTSNPN and CDR2 SVGIG (reference sequence). Deletions cut 4 bases from V and 0 bases from J, with 4 bases between.

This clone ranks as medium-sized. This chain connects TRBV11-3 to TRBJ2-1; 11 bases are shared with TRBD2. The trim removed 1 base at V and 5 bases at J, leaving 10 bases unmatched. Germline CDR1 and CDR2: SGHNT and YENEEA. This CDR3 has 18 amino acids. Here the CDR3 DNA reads TGTGCCAGCAGCTTAGGTGGTACTAGCGGGGGTGGAAACAATGAGCAGTTCTTC. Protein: CASSLGGTSGGGNNEQFF.